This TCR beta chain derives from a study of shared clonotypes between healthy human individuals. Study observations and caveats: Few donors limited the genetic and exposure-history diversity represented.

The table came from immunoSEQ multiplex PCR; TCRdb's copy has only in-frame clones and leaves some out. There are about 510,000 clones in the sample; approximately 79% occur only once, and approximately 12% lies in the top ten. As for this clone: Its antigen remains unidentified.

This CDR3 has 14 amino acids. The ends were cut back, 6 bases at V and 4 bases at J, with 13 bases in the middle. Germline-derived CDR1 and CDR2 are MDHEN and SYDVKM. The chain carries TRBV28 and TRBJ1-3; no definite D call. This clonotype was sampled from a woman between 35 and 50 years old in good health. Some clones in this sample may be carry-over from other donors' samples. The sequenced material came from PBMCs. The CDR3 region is CASRPGVTGNTIYF. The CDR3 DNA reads TGTGCCAGCAGGCCGGGAGTTACGGGAAACACCATATATTTT.